This T cell receptor beta chain was identified during a study of T cells after yellow fever vaccination. Study-wide background: SMART-Seq v4 Ultra Low Input prepared libraries from low-cell fractions.

Study-level points and caveats: The bulk population could contribute abundant contaminating clonotypes to FACS-sorted repertoires.

Between the trimmed V and J ends, which lost 1 base and 15 bases, there was a span of 10 bases. Germline values: CDR1 MNHNS, CDR2 SASEGT. CDR3 length: 11 amino acids. Notes on this clonotype: The antigen is undetermined.

5'RACE template switching produced TCR cDNA carrying a universal primer site and UMIs. TCRdb reprocessed the 5' RACE reads with MiXCR, giving one entry per CDR3 protein. Of some 400,000 distinct CDR3 sequences detected, around 20% appear once; the ten largest clones hold roughly a sixth. The TCR comes from a man aged 18 to 30 who received the YFV17D yellow fever vaccine. The specimen comprised PBMCs, sampled before the yellow fever booster vaccination. The V and J genes are TRBV6-1 and TRBJ2-1; D might be TRBD2 (5 bases). Here the CDR3 reads CASSEDSEGFF. For the CDR3, the DNA is TGTGCCAGCAGTGAAGACAGTGAGGGGTTCTTC.